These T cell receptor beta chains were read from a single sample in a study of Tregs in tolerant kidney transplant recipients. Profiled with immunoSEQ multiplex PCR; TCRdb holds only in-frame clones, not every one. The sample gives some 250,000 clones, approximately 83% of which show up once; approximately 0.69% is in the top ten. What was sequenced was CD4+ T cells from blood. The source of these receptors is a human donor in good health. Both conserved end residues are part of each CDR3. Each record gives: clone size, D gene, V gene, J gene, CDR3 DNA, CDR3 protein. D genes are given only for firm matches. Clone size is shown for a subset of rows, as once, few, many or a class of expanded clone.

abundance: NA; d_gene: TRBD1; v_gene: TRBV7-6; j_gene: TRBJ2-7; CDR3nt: TGTGCCAGCAGCTCACCGGGACAGGGATACGAGCAGTACTTC; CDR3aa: CASSSPGQGYEQYF
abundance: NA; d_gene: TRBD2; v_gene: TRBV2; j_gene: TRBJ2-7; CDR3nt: TGTGCCAGCAGTCCACTAGCGGGAGCGAAGCAGTACTTC; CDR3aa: CASSPLAGAKQYF
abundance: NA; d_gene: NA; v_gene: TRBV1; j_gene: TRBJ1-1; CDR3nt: TGCACCAGCACCTGGGACAGGGGGCAGGAATGCACTGAAGCTTTCTTT; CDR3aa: CTSTWDRGQECTEAFF
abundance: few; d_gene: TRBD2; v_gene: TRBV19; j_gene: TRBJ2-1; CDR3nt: TGTGCCAGTAGTATTTTGGTTGCTAGCGGGAGCTACAATGAGCAGTTCTTC; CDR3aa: CASSILVASGSYNEQFF
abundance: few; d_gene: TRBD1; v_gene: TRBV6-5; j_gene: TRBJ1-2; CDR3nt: TGTGCCAGCAGTTACGGGGACAGGGTCGCCTATGGCTACACCTTC; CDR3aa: CASSYGDRVAYGYTF
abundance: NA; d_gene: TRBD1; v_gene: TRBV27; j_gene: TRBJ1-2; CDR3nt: TGTGCCACCTCCCGACAGGGTTATGGCTACACCTTC; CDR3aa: CATSRQGYGYTF
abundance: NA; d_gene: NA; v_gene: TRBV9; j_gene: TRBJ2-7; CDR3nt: TGTGCCAGCAGCCCGACTAACCCCTACGAGCAGTACTTC; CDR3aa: CASSPTNPYEQYF
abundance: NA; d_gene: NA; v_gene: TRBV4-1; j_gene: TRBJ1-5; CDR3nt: TGCGCCAGCAGCCTAGGGTTTCGCAATCAGCCCCAGCATTTT; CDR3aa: CASSLGFRNQPQHF
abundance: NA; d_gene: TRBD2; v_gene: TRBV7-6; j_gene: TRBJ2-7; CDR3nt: TGTGCCAGCAGCACCCGACTAGCGGGAGTTGACGAGCAGTACTTC; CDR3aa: CASSTRLAGVDEQYF
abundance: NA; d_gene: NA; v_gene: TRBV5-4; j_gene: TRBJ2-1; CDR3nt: TGTGCCAGCAGCTCGGACAGTTACAATGAGCAGTTCTTC; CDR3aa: CASSSDSYNEQFF
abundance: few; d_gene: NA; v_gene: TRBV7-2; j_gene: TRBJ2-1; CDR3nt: TGTGCCAGCAGCTTAATCTACAATGAGCAGTTCTTC; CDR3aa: CASSLIYNEQFF
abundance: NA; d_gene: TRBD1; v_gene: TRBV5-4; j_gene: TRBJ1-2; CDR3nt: TGTGCCAGCAGCCAGGACAGGGCTGGCTATGGCTACACCTTC; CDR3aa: CASSQDRAGYGYTF
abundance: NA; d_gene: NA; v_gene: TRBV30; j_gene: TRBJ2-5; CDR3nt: TGTGCCTGGAGTGGGGGATCAGGGCCGGGGGAGACCCAGTACTTC; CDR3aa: CAWSGGSGPGETQYF
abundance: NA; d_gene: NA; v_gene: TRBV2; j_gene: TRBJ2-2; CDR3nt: TGTGCCAGCAAAACCGACACCGGGGAGCTGTTTTTT; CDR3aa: CASKTDTGELFF
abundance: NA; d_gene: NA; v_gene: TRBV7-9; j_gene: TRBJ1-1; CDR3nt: TGTGCCAGCAGCGTGGACGTAATGAGCACTGAAGCTTTCTTT; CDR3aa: CASSVDVMSTEAFF
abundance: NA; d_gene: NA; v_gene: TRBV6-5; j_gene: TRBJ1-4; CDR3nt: TGTGCCAGCAGCCGAGGACAGTCTAATGAAAAACTGTTTTTT; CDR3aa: CASSRGQSNEKLFF
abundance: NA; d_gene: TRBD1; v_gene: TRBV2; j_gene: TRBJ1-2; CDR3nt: TGTGCCAGCAGTCAGACAGGGGGCGCGAGAAATGGCTACACCTTC; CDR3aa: CASSQTGGARNGYTF
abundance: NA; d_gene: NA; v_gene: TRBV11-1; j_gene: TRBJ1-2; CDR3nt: TGTGCCAACGCTGTATCCTACACCTTC; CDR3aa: CANAVSYTF
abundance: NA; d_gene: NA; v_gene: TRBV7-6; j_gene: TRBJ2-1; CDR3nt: TGTGCCAGCAGCTTACAGGCGGAACTGAGGGGTGAGCAGTTCTTC; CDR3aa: CASSLQAELRGEQFF
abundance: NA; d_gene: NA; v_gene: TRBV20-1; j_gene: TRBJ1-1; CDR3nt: TGCAGTGCGCCTCTGAACACTGAAGCTTTCTTT; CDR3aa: CSAPLNTEAFF
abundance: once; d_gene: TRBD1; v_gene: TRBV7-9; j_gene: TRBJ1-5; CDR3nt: TGTGCCAGCAGCTTAGGCTGGGGGACAGGGGCTTCTCAGCCCCAGCATTTT; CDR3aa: CASSLGWGTGASQPQHF
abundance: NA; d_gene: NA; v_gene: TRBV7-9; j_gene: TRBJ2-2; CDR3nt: TGTGCCAGCAGCTTAGTCCAGGGGAGCGCCGGGGAGCTGTTTTTT; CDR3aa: CASSLVQGSAGELFF